The text below deals with one TCR beta chain. These data originate in a study of blood T cell repertoires in COVID-19. At the level of the study: Donors in the United States, Italy and Spain gave samples during acute or convalescent COVID-19. T cells, B-cell-depleted T cells, or PBMCs provided the cDNA or gDNA that served as material.

The germline gives CDR1 LNHDA, CDR2 SQIVND (reference sequence). Trimming shortened V by 3 bases and J by 6 bases, and 8 bases separated the two germline ends. This CDR3 is 12 amino acids long. Authors' methods: Cell counts per sample came from amplifying reference gene primers. Clones were read by immunoSEQ multiplex PCR, and TCRdb kept only the in-frame ones, dropping some. V, J and clone size were drawn from that table, and D and trimming were deduced from the DNA. Of around 140,000 clones listed, roughly two thirds are singletons. This clonotype was sampled from a woman in her sixties or seventies with acute or convalescent COVID-19. Sequencing input: peripheral blood. The rearrangement links TRBV19 to TRBJ1-2; D is ambiguous. CDR3 coding DNA: TGTGCCAGTAGTATGGTCCAGGATGGCTACACCTTC. This translates into CASSMVQDGYTF.